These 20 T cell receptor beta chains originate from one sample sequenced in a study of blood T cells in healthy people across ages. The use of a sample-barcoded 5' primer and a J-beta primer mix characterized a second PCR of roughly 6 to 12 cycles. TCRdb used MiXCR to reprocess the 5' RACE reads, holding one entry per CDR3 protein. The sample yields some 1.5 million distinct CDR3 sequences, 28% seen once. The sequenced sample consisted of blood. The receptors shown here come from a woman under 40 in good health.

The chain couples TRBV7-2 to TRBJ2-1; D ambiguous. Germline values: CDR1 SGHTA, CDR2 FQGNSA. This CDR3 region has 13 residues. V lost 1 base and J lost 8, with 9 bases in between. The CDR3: CASSLGGFDEQFF. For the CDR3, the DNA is TGTGCCAGCAGCTTAGGCGGCTTCGATGAGCAGTTCTTC.

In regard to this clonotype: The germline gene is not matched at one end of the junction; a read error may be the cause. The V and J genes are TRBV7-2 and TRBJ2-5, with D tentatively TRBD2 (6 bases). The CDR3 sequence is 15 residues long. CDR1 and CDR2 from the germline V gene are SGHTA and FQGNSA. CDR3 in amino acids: CASSFPGGIGETRYF. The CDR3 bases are TGTGCCAGCAGCTTTCCTGGGGGGATAGGGGAGACCCGGTACTTC.

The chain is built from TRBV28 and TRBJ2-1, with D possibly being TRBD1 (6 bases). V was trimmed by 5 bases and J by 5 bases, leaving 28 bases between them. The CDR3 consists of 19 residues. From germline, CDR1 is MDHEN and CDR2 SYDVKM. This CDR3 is CASSPKLMGRGWSHNEQFF. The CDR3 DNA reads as TGTGCCAGCAGTCCCAAGTTGATGGGCAGGGGATGGTCCCACAATGAGCAGTTCTTC.

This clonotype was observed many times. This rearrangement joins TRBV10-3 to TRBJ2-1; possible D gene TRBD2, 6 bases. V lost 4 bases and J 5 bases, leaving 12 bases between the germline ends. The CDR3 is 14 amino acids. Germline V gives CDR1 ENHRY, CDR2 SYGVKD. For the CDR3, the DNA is TGTGCCATCAGTGGGGAGGCTAGAGACAATGAGCAGTTCTTC. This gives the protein CAISGEARDNEQFF.

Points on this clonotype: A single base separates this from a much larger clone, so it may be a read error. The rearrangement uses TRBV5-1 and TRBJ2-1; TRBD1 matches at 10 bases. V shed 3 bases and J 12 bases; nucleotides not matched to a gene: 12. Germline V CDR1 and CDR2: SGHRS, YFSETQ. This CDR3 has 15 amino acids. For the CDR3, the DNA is TGCGCCAGCAGCTGGGGGGACAGGGGAGACGATGTGCAGTTCTTC. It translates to CASSWGDRGDDVQFF.

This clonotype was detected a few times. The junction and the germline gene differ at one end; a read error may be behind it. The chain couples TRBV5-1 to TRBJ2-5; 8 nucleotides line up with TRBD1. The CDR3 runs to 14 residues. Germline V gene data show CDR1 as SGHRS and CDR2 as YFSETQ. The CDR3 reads CASSGGRGRETQYF. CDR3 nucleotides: TGTGCCAGCAGCGGCGGCAGGGGGCGAGAGACCCAGTACTTC.

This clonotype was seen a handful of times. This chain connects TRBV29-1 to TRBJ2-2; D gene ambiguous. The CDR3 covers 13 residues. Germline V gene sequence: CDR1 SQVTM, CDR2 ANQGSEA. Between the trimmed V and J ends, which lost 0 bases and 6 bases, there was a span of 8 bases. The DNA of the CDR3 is TGCAGCGTTGAAGAGGCGATCGCCGGGGAGCTGTTTTTT. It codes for CSVEEAIAGELFF.

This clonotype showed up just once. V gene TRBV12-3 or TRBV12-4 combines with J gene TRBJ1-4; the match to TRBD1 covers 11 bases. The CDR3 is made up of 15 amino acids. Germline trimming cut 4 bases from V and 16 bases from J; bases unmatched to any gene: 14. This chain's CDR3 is CASSSGQGAYEKRFF. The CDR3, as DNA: TGTGCCAGCAGTTCAGGACAGGGGGCATATGAAAAGCGGTTTTTT.

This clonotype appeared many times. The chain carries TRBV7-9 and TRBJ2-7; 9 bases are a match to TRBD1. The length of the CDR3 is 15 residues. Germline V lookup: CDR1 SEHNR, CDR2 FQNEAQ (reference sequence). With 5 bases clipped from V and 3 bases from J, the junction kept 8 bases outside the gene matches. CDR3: CASSIGGTGSYEQYF. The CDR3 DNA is TGTGCCAGCAGCATAGGGGGGACAGGGAGCTACGAGCAGTACTTC.

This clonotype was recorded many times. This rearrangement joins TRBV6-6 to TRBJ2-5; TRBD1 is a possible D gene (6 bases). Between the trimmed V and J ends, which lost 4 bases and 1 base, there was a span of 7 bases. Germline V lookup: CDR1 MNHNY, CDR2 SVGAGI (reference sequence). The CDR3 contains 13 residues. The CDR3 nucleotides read TGTGCCAGCAGTTGGGGGCCCCAAGAGACCCAGTACTTC. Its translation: CASSWGPQETQYF.

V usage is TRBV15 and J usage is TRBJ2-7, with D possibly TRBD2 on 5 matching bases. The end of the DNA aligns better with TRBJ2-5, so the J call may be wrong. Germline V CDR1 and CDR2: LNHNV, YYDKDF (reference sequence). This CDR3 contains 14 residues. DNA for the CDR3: TGTGCCACCGCCTCCTACTACGGAGGTGAGACCCAGTACTTC. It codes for CATASYYGGETQYF.

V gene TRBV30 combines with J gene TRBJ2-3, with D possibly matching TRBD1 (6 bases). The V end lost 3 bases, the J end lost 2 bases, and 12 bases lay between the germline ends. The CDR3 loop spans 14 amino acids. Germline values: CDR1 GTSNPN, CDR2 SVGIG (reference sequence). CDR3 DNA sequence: TGTGCCTGGAGCCGACAGGAGATCACAGATACGCAGTATTTT. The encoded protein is CAWSRQEITDTQYF.

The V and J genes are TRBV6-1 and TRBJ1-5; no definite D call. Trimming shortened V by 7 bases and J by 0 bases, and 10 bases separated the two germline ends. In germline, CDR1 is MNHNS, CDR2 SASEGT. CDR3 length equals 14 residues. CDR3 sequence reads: CASTFTGSNQPQHF. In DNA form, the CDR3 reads TGTGCCAGCACTTTCACGGGTAGCAATCAGCCCCAGCATTTT.

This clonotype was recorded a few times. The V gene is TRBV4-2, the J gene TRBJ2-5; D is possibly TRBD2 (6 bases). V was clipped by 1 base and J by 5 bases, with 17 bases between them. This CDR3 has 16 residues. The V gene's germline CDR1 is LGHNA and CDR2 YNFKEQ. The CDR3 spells CASSQVAVERVETQYF. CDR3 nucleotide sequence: TGTGCCAGCAGCCAAGTGGCGGTCGAGCGGGTCGAGACCCAGTACTTC.

Here the CDR3 DNA reads TGTGCCAGCAGTCCAAGGGGGGGGGAAACCGGGGAGCTGTTTTTT. This gives the protein CASSPRGGETGELFF. The rearrangement uses TRBV12-3 or TRBV12-4 and TRBJ2-2; a weak D match, TRBD2 (7 bases). The germline V and J ends were trimmed by 5 bases and 5 bases, with 15 bases remaining between them. This CDR3 region has 15 residues.

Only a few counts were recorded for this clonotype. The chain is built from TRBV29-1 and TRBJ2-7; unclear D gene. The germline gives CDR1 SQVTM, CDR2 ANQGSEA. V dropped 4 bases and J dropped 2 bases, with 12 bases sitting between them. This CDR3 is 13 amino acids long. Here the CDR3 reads CSVVAQVTYEQYF. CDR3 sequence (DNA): TGCAGCGTTGTGGCCCAGGTCACCTACGAGCAGTACTTC.

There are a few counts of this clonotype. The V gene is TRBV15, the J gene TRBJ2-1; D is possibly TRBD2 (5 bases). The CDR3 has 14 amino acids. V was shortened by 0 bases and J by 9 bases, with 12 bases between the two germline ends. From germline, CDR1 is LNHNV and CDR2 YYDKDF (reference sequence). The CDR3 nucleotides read TGTGCCACCAGCAGAGATCCGGAGGCGGGTGAGCAGTTCTTC. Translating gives CATSRDPEAGEQFF. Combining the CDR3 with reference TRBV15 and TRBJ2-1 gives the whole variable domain DAMVIQNPRYQVTQFGKPVTLSCSQTLNHNVMYWYQQKSSQAPKLLFHYYDKDFNNEADTPDNFQSRRPNTSFCFLDIRSPGLGDTAMYLCATSRDPEAGEQFFGPGTRLTVL.

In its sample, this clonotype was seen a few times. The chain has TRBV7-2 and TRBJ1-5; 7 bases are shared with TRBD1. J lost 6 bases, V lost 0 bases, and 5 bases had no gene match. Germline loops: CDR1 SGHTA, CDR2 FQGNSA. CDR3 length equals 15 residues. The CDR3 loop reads CASSLAGGWSQPQHF. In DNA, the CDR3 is TGTGCCAGCAGCTTAGCAGGGGGCTGGAGTCAGCCCCAGCATTTT.

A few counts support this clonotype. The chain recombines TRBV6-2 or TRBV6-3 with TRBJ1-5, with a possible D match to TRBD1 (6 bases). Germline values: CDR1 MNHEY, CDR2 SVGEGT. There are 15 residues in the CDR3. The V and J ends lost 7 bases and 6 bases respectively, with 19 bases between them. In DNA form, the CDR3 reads TGTGCCAGCACCCTTGCTGGGGGCCGGACTCAGCCCCAGCATTTT. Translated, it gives CASTLAGGRTQPQHF.

The CDR3 DNA sequence: TGTGCCAGCTCACCCGGCAGGGGGCTTCTCTATGAGCAGTTCTTC. This sequence encodes CASSPGRGLLYEQFF. This chain connects TRBV18 to TRBJ2-1; 8 nucleotides match TRBD1. CDR3 length: 15 amino acids. V lost 3 bases and J lost 8; bases outside the gene matches: 9. Germline V gene sequence: CDR1 KGHSH, CDR2 LQKENI.